This T cell receptor beta chain comes out of a study of T cell changes during pregnancy in multiple sclerosis. The germline V gene encodes CDR1 MNHEY and CDR2 SVGAGI. This CDR3 region has 13 residues. Trimming pared 2 bases from V and 4 bases from J, leaving 8 bases between. The data were produced by immunoSEQ multiplex PCR, yet TCRdb's version contains in-frame clones alone and is incomplete. This sample has about 60,000 clones, with around 92% found just once. Source: peripheral blood, taken in the first trimester of pregnancy. This chain connects TRBV6-5 to TRBJ1-2; D perhaps matches TRBD1 (5 bases). The origin of this receptor is a female donor with multiple sclerosis, enrolled in a pregnancy study. The CDR3 region is CASSYQGGYGYTF. The CDR3 bases are TGTGCCAGCAGTTACCAGGGCGGCTATGGCTACACCTTC.